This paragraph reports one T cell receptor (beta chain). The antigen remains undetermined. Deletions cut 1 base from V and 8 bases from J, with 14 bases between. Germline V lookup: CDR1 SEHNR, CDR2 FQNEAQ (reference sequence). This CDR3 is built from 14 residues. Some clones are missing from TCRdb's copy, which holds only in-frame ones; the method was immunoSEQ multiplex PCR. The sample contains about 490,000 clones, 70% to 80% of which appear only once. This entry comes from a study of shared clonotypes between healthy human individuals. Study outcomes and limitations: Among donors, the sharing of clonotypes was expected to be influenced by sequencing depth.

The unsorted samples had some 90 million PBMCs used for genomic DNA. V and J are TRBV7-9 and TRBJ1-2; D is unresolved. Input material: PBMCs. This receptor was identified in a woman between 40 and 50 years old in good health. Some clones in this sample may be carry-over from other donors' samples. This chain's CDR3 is CASSLGFQDEGYTF. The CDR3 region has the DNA TGTGCCAGCAGCTTAGGGTTCCAGGATGAGGGCTACACCTTC.